This paragraph reports one TCR beta chain. The antigen remains undetermined. Using immunoSEQ multiplex PCR, the repertoire was profiled, and TCRdb retains in-frame clones only, with some absent. Of 300,000 to 500,000 clones in the sample, around nine tenths were seen once. The treatment here: around 19 received Ad26.COV2.S at low or high dose, single or two shots; five or six received placebo; per-sample allocation not given. Vaccine and placebo recipients were sampled on day 63 after the first injection. The data were obtained in a study of Ad26.COV2.S vaccination and SARS-CoV-2 variants. The study's findings and limits: Breadth and depth estimates from TCRs may understate total T cell responses.

CDR1 and CDR2 (germline): DFQATT, SNEGSKA (reference sequence). Between the trimmed V and J ends, which lost 3 bases and 1 base, there was a span of 13 bases. CDR3 length equals 14 residues. Sample: peripheral blood, taken in a trial of Ad26.COV2.S vaccine versus placebo. This TCR was recovered from a person aged 18-60 years who received the Ad26.COV2.S COVID-19 vaccine or a placebo. The chain is built from TRBV20-1 and TRBJ2-7, with D perhaps TRBD1 or TRBD2 (5 bases each). CDR3 region: CSASGQGPSYEQYF. CDR3 nucleotides: TGCAGTGCTAGTGGGCAGGGACCTTCCTACGAGCAGTACTTC.